Listed below are T cell receptor beta chains from one sample, sequenced in a study of early T cells in non-severe SARS-CoV-2 infection. TCRdb independently ran MiXCR on the 5' RACE reads; one entry per CDR3 protein. The sample records around 65,000 distinct CDR3 sequences, 10% to 15% being singletons. The sequencing used whole blood, collected at baseline. The receptors come from an adult who was a healthcare worker with PCR-confirmed SARS-CoV-2 infection or an uninfected control (not recorded which). The CDR3 runs from the conserved cysteine through the conserved F or W. Fields, in order: V gene, clone size, J gene, D gene, CDR3 DNA, CDR3 protein. A D gene is named only where the DNA matches it firmly. Only part of the rows carry a size: once, few, many, or a class if the clone is expanded.

TRBV12-3/TRBV12-4	NA	TRBJ2-2	TRBD1	TGTGCCAGCAGTTTTGGAAGGACAGGGTGGACCGGGGAGCTGTTTTTT	CASSFGRTGWTGELFF
TRBV6-6	many	TRBJ1-1	NA	TGTGCCAGCAGTCCCAGGGGACCGAACACTGAAGCTTTCTTT	CASSPRGPNTEAFF
TRBV11-2	NA	TRBJ2-4	NA	TGTGCCAGCAGCTTATACGGGGATATGGCCAAAAACATTCAGTACTTC	CASSLYGDMAKNIQYF
TRBV19	few	TRBJ1-4	NA	TGTGCCAGTACCCGACAAGTTGCAACTAATGAAAAACTGTTTTTT	CASTRQVATNEKLFF
TRBV2	few	TRBJ2-3	TRBD2	TGTGCCAGCGGTATAGCGGGGGGATCAGATACGCAGTATTTT	CASGIAGGSDTQYF
TRBV11-2	many	TRBJ2-3	NA	TGTGCCAGCAGCCCGGGGACGGGCCGGGATACGCAGTATTTT	CASSPGTGRDTQYF
TRBV7-9	few	TRBJ1-3	NA	TGTGCCAGCAGCTCCGGGCCAGGCTCTGGAAACACCATATATTTT	CASSSGPGSGNTIYF
TRBV4-2	many	TRBJ2-7	NA	TGTGCCAGCAGCCCCAGTGGGGGGCCGTCCTACGAGCAGTACTTC	CASSPSGGPSYEQYF
TRBV3-1	NA	TRBJ2-5	NA	TGTGCCAGCAGCCAAGATTGGACAGCTCAAGAGACCCAGTACTTC	CASSQDWTAQETQYF
TRBV7-2	NA	TRBJ1-1	NA	TGTGCCAGCTCCCGCGGGGGGCGCACTGAAGCTTTCTTT	CASSRGGRTEAFF
TRBV20-1	NA	TRBJ2-1	TRBD2	TGCAGTGCTACTAGCGGGATTTACAACGAGCAGTTCTTC	CSATSGIYNEQFF
TRBV29-1	NA	TRBJ2-7	TRBD1	TGCAGCGTTGTTTCAGGGGGCCGTTACGAGCAGTACTTC	CSVVSGGRYEQYF
TRBV10-3	NA	TRBJ2-7	TRBD1	TGTGCCATCATAGGACAGGGGGGAAAACTTCCCACCTACGAGCAGTACTTC	CAIIGQGGKLPTYEQYF
TRBV6-2/TRBV6-3	NA	TRBJ2-7	NA	TGTGCCAGCAGTCTCCGCAGGGGCAGAGCCTACGAGCAGTACTTC	CASSLRRGRAYEQYF
TRBV11-2	few	TRBJ2-1	NA	TGTGCCAGCAGCTTAGAGGGAGTACGGAATGAGCAGTTCTTC	CASSLEGVRNEQFF
TRBV5-5	few	TRBJ1-1	NA	TGTGCCAGCAGCTTGGGGGCAGCTCAGGGCACTGAAGCTTTCTTT	CASSLGAAQGTEAFF
TRBV28	many	TRBJ2-7	TRBD1	TGTGCCAGCAGTGGTGTGCGGACAGGTCTATACGAGCAGTACTTC	CASSGVRTGLYEQYF
TRBV20-1	NA	TRBJ2-5	TRBD2	TGCAGTGCTAGAGGGGAAGGACTAGCGGGGGCTCAAGAGACCCAGTACTTC	CSARGEGLAGAQETQYF
TRBV7-9	NA	TRBJ2-3	TRBD1	TGTGCCAGCAGCCCGGACAGGGGGCAGACAGATACGCAGTATTTT	CASSPDRGQTDTQYF
TRBV9	many	TRBJ2-3	TRBD2	TGTGCCAGCAGCGTAGGAAGTCTAGCGGGAGCAGATACGCAGTATTTT	CASSVGSLAGADTQYF
TRBV11-2	NA	TRBJ2-5	TRBD2	TGTGCCAGCAGCTTATTTGATGGGGCGCGGGGGATACAAGAGACCCAGTACTTC	CASSLFDGARGIQETQYF
TRBV7-2	many	TRBJ2-5	TRBD2	TGTGCCAGCAGCTTTACCGGGACTAGAGGCGAGACCCAGTACTTC	CASSFTGTRGETQYF
TRBV5-6	many	TRBJ2-3	TRBD1	TGTGCCAGCAGCTTGGATGGGGTTACAGGGGGCGCGTCCGCGGATACGCAGTATTTT	CASSLDGVTGGASADTQYF
TRBV5-1	NA	TRBJ2-2	NA	TGCGCCAGCAGCCCCTCCGGGACAGGGTCTAGCGGGGCCGGGGAGCTGTTTTTT	CASSPSGTGSSGAGELFF
TRBV30	many	TRBJ2-7	NA	TGTGCCTGTCAGCCGGCGGGGGCCGCCGGGGAGGAGCAGTACTTC	CACQPAGAAGEEQYF
TRBV28	few	TRBJ1-5	TRBD1	TGTGCCAGCAGTTTGCTAACAGGGGCGAGCAATCAGCCCCAGCATTTT	CASSLLTGASNQPQHF
TRBV20-1	many	TRBJ2-1	TRBD1	TGCAGTGCTAGCTTAGGACAGGGGTCCGATGAGCAGTTCTTC	CSASLGQGSDEQFF
TRBV29-1	few	TRBJ1-2	NA	TGCAGCGTTCCCGTAGAAGGCTACACCTTC	CSVPVEGYTF
TRBV6-6	many	TRBJ2-7	TRBD1	TGTGCCAGCAGTTACCCGGGACAGGGGGCCTCCTACGAGCAGTACTTC	CASSYPGQGASYEQYF
TRBV5-1	once	TRBJ1-1	TRBD1	TGCGCCAGCCGGTTAACAGGGGGCACTGAAGCTTTCTTT	CASRLTGGTEAFF
TRBV4-1	many	TRBJ2-5	NA	TGCGCCAGCAGCCATTTGGCTGGGCGGGATGGGGAGACCCAGTACTTC	CASSHLAGRDGETQYF
TRBV2	few	TRBJ2-5	NA	TGTGCCAGCAGTTCTAGGGAAGCCGGAGAGACCCAGTACTTC	CASSSREAGETQYF
TRBV7-8	NA	TRBJ2-1	NA	TGTGCCAGCAGCTTACGCCGGCAGGACAATGAGCAGTTCTTC	CASSLRRQDNEQFF
TRBV7-2	few	TRBJ1-1	NA	TGTGCCAGCAGCTACAGGGTCATGAACACTGAAGCTTTCTTT	CASSYRVMNTEAFF
TRBV6-5	few	TRBJ1-5	TRBD1	TGTGCCAGCAGTCGCGGGACAGCCCGCCTGCCCCAGCATTTT	CASSRGTARLPQHF
TRBV4-3	NA	TRBJ2-7	TRBD1	TGCGCCAGCAGCCAAAAGGCCGGGACAGGGGGCGTCGAGCAGTACTTC	CASSQKAGTGGVEQYF
TRBV7-9	many	TRBJ2-1	TRBD2	TGTGCCAGCAGGCCCAATGGACTAGCGGTACCTAGCTCCTACAATGAGCAGTTCTTC	CASRPNGLAVPSSYNEQFF
TRBV11-2	NA	TRBJ2-1	NA	TGTGCCAGCAGCACGGGATGGAGTACCTACAATGAGCAGTTCTTC	CASSTGWSTYNEQFF
TRBV6-1	few	TRBJ2-5	NA	TGTGCCAGCAGTGAAAAGTGGGCCTCGGGCGAGACCCAGTACTTC	CASSEKWASGETQYF
TRBV7-2	many	TRBJ1-2	TRBD1	TGTGCCTACAGGGGTTGGTATGGCTACACCTTC	CAYRGWYGYTF
TRBV7-2	few	TRBJ1-5	NA	TGTGCCAGCAGCTTAGTTTCAGGGAGCAATCAGCCCCAGCATTTT	CASSLVSGSNQPQHF
TRBV30	NA	TRBJ2-1	NA	TGTGCCTGGAGTAAGAGTCTGCGCTCCTACAATGAGCAGTTCTTC	CAWSKSLRSYNEQFF
TRBV28	few	TRBJ2-1	NA	TGTGCCAGCAGTTCACCCTCAGCCCGCAATGAGCAGTTCTTC	CASSSPSARNEQFF
TRBV20-1	many	TRBJ2-7	NA	TGCAGTGCCCCCGGTCCGGGGGATAGGGACTACGAGCAGTACTTC	CSAPGPGDRDYEQYF
TRBV18	NA	TRBJ2-1	NA	TGTGCCAGCTCAGGCCAGGGCATAGACAATGAGCAGTTCTTC	CASSGQGIDNEQFF
TRBV7-6	many	TRBJ1-6	NA	TGTGCCAGCAGCTTAGGGGGGGCAGGGGCGAATTCACCCCTCCACTTT	CASSLGGAGANSPLHF
TRBV10-3	few	TRBJ1-1	NA	TGTGCCATCAGTTCGGGTAGGAACACTGAAGCTTTCTTT	CAISSGRNTEAFF
TRBV3-1	few	TRBJ1-2	NA	TGTGCCAGCAGCCAAGATCATGAAGGAAACTATGGCTACACCTTC	CASSQDHEGNYGYTF
TRBV7-9	NA	TRBJ2-2	NA	TGTGCCAGCAGCGATCCAACCGGGGAGCTGTTTTTT	CASSDPTGELFF
TRBV6-5	few	TRBJ2-1	TRBD1	TGTGCCAGCAGTTCCGGGACAGGGTTTACTGAGCAGTTCTTC	CASSSGTGFTEQFF
TRBV11-2	few	TRBJ2-1	TRBD2	TGTGCCAGCAGCCAGGGGACTAGCGGGACGGGGTACAATGAGCAGTTCTTC	CASSQGTSGTGYNEQFF
TRBV7-9	NA	TRBJ1-1	NA	TGTGCCAGCAGCTCTAGGGAGCCCAATGCTTTCTTT	CASSSREPNAFF
TRBV10-3	few	TRBJ1-4	NA	TGTGCCATCAGTGATCGGCCCGAAACTAATGAAAAACTGTTTTTT	CAISDRPETNEKLFF
TRBV7-2	NA	TRBJ2-3	NA	TGTGCCAGCAGGGACTTAGGTGGAGCCGCTAGCACAGATACGCAGTATTTT	CASRDLGGAASTDTQYF
TRBV15	many	TRBJ2-1	TRBD2	TGTGCCACCAGCGGTAGCGGGAGCGGTGAGCAGTTCTTC	CATSGSGSGEQFF
TRBV28	few	TRBJ2-7	NA	TGTGCCAGCAGCCCGGGACAAACCTACGAGCAGTACTTC	CASSPGQTYEQYF
TRBV11-2	many	TRBJ2-7	NA	TGTGCCAGCAGCTTTTACGGGCCTTCCTACGAGCAGTACTTC	CASSFYGPSYEQYF
TRBV11-2	NA	TRBJ2-3	NA	TGTGCCAGCAGCTTAATTTCCGAAGCAGATACGCAGTATTTT	CASSLISEADTQYF